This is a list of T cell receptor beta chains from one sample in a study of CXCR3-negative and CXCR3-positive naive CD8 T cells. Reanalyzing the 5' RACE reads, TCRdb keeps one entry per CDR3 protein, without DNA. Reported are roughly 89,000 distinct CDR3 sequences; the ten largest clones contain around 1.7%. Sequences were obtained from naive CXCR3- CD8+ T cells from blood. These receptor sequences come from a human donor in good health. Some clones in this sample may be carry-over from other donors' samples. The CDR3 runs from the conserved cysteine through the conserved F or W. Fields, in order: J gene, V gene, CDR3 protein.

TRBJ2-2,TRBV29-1,CSVERQANTGELFF
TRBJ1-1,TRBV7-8,CASSTGGDSTEAFF
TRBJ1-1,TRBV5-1,CASSSAAGRWTEAFF
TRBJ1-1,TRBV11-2,CASSLGVRSGTEAFF
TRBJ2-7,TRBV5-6,CASSLAGDSGTYEQYF
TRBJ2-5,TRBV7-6,CASSPGDQETQYF
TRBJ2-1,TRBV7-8,CASSLVSGRGFYNEQFF
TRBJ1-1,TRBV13,CASSHPGAPAEAFF
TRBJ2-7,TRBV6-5,CASSYSPGADEQYF
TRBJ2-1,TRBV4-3,CASSRGESSYNEQFF
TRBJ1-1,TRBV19,CASSFMGSTEAFF
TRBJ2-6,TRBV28,CASMALDRATGANVLTF
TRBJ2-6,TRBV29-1,CSVAGANVLTF
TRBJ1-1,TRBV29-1,CSVEAQGVNTEAFF
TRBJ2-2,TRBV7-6,CASSLLADNTGELFF
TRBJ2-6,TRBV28,CASSIHSVLTF
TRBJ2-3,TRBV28,CASSLLAGTSTDTQYF
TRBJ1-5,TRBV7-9,CASSQTGGTQPQHF
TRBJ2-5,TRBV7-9,CASSPSSQETQYF
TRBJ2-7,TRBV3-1,CASSPGQASSYEQYF
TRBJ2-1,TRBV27,CASSLKAGEYNEQFF
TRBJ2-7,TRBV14,CASSQDGRSYEQYF
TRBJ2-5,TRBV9,CASRGGAGGPEETQYF
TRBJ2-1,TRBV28,CASTLQGAGGPLYNEQFF
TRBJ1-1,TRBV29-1,CSVVATTTEAFF
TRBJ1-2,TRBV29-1,CSVRLASSFTF